This T cell receptor (beta chain) originates from a study of cytomegalovirus exposure and HLA in healthy donors. Overall study findings and caveats: TCR beta V segments were, for the most part, productive about 90% or about 30% of the time in an earlier analysis. What was likely a sequencing artifact was a cluster of highly shared sequence variants. Per a later analysis, about 17,000 TCR beta sequences showed association with HLA alleles at 0.05 false discovery rate.

V lost 9 bases and J 3 bases, leaving 15 bases between the germline ends. CDR3 size: 14 residues. Germline CDR1 is MNHEY and CDR2 is SMNVEV (reference sequence). The PCR contained 60 Vbeta and 13 Jbeta primers. Using immunoSEQ multiplex PCR, the repertoire was profiled, and TCRdb retains in-frame clones only, with some absent. The profile covers 150,000 or so clones, with approximately 81% appearing a single time and about 2.1% taken by the ten largest. With respect to this clone: Its target is not known.

What was sequenced was PBMCs. The chain joins TRBV27 to TRBJ2-1, with a weak D call TRBD1 (6 bases). The origin of this receptor is a woman aged 18-35 years in good health and CMV-seronegative. The CDR3 DNA sequence: TGTGCCAGTGGGTCGATGGACAGCTACAATGAGCAGTTCTTC. Protein sequence: CASGSMDSYNEQFF.